A selection of T cell receptor beta chains follows, all from one sample in a study of T-cell memory formation after mild COVID-19. TCRdb re-called the 5' RACE reads with MiXCR, one entry per CDR3 protein. Of about 610,000 distinct CDR3 sequences in the sample, roughly a sixth were seen once. The source material was PBMCs or a T cell subset sorted from them (not recorded which). The receptors were sampled from an adult woman who had mild COVID-19 (a few samples of this study predate the infection). Cell type and time point are not known. The CDR3 runs from the conserved cysteine through the conserved F or W. The D gene is left open where the match is weak. The size of a clone is reported for some rows only, either as once, few or many, or as a class for expanded clones.

D: -
length: 13
J: TRBJ1-1
V: TRBV10-3
size: -
CDR3: CAIRNMIGTEAFF
DNA: TGTGCCATCAGAAACATGATTGGCACTGAAGCTTTCTTT

D: TRBD1
length: 14
J: TRBJ2-7
V: TRBV7-2
size: -
CDR3: CASSPHRGTYEQYF
DNA: TGTGCCAGCAGCCCCCACAGGGGAACCTACGAGCAGTACTTC

D: -
length: 14
J: TRBJ2-1
V: TRBV5-1
size: once
CDR3: CASSTEQGHNEQFF
DNA: TGCGCCAGCAGCACCGAACAGGGCCACAATGAGCAGTTCTTC

D: TRBD2
length: 15
J: TRBJ2-5
V: TRBV12-3/TRBV12-4
size: -
CDR3: CASSFQTSGQETQYF
DNA: TGTGCCAGCAGTTTTCAGACTAGCGGACAAGAGACCCAGTACTTC

D: TRBD1
length: 15
J: TRBJ2-2
V: TRBV7-3
size: few
CDR3: CASSPDRGQGGELFF
DNA: TGTGCCAGCAGCCCCGACAGGGGGCAGGGCGGGGAGCTGTTTTTT

D: TRBD1
length: 19
J: TRBJ1-2
V: TRBV20-1
size: -
CDR3: CSARTLGDRGHRANYGYAF
DNA: TGCAGTGCTAGAACATTAGGGGACAGGGGACACCGAGCTAACTATGGCTACGCCTTC

D: -
length: 12
J: TRBJ1-1
V: TRBV29-1
size: few
CDR3: CSALDQRPEAFF
DNA: TGCAGCGCTCTGGACCAGCGGCCTGAAGCTTTCTTT

D: TRBD1
length: 16
J: TRBJ2-3
V: TRBV5-1
size: -
CDR3: CASSLYRDRGPDTQYF
DNA: TGCGCCAGCAGCCTTTACCGGGACAGGGGCCCAGATACGCAGTATTTT

D: -
length: 13
J: TRBJ1-1
V: TRBV5-5
size: -
CDR3: CASSLIAGTEAFF
DNA: TGTGCCAGCAGCTTAATCGCCGGCACTGAAGCTTTCTTT

D: TRBD2
length: 16
J: TRBJ2-6
V: TRBV25-1
size: many
CDR3: CASSEQGGRGANVLTF
DNA: TGTGCCAGCAGTGAACAGGGAGGGAGAGGGGCCAACGTCCTGACTTTC

D: -
length: 12
J: TRBJ2-3
V: TRBV6-6
size: -
CDR3: CASSYPLDTQYF
DNA: TGTGCCAGCAGTTACCCTCTGGATACGCAGTATTTT

D: -
length: 12
J: TRBJ2-3
V: TRBV20-1
size: -
CDR3: CSVRPGSDTQYF
DNA: TGCAGTGTGAGACCCGGGTCAGATACGCAGTATTTT

D: -
length: 14
J: TRBJ1-2
V: TRBV25-1
size: few
CDR3: CASSEGTGYYGYTF
DNA: TGTGCCAGCAGTGAGGGAACAGGGTATTATGGCTACACCTTC

D: -
length: 16
J: TRBJ2-7
V: TRBV7-2
size: few
CDR3: CASSLGSDYPRNEQYF
DNA: TGTGCCAGCAGCTTAGGGAGTGACTACCCCCGGAACGAGCAGTACTTC

D: TRBD1
length: 18
J: TRBJ2-6
V: TRBV7-9
size: -
CDR3: CASSPRDRVISGANVLTF
DNA: TGTGCCAGCAGCCCTAGGGACAGGGTAATCTCTGGGGCCAACGTCCTGACTTTC

D: -
length: 14
J: TRBJ1-2
V: TRBV7-9
size: many
CDR3: CASSLSGGLDGYTF
DNA: TGTGCCAGCAGCTTATCCGGGGGGCTGGACGGCTACACCTTC

D: -
length: 13
J: TRBJ2-7
V: TRBV5-1
size: -
CDR3: CASSFKQYSGQYF
DNA: TGCGCCAGCAGCTTTAAGCAATACAGCGGGCAGTACTTC

D: -
length: 13
J: TRBJ1-2
V: TRBV12-3/TRBV12-4
size: -
CDR3: CASSLDGQNGYTF
DNA: TGTGCCAGCAGTTTGGATGGGCAGAATGGCTACACCTTC

D: TRBD2
length: 13
J: TRBJ2-7
V: TRBV19
size: few
CDR3: CASSINSGDEQYF
DNA: TGTGCCAGTAGTATTAATAGCGGGGACGAGCAGTACTTC

D: -
length: 14
J: TRBJ2-7
V: TRBV7-6
size: -
CDR3: CASSPGTKPYEQYF
DNA: TGTGCCAGCAGCCCGGGGACGAAACCCTACGAGCAGTACTTC

D: -
length: 13
J: TRBJ2-7
V: TRBV12-3/TRBV12-4
size: -
CDR3: CASRGDHSYEQYF
DNA: TGTGCCAGCAGGGGGGACCACTCCTACGAGCAGTACTTC

D: -
length: 15
J: TRBJ2-6
V: TRBV5-1
size: few
CDR3: CASSVQGRGANVLTF
DNA: TGCGCCAGCAGCGTTCAGGGGAGAGGGGCCAACGTCCTGACTTTC

D: -
length: 16
J: TRBJ2-2
V: TRBV7-4
size: -
CDR3: CASSYPEGGGSGELFF
DNA: TGTGCCAGCAGCTACCCCGAGGGGGGCGGGTCCGGGGAGCTGTTTTTT

D: TRBD1
length: 19
J: TRBJ2-5
V: TRBV24-1
size: -
CDR3: CATSDFFVTRGGQMETQYF
DNA: TGTGCCACCAGTGATTTTTTTGTGACGAGAGGGGGCCAGATGGAGACCCAGTACTTC